This TCR beta chain originates from a study of Ad26.COV2.S vaccination and SARS-CoV-2 variants. Background on the study: It was the COV1001 Ad26.COV2.S trial arm that included the donor.

Noted treatment: some 19 received Ad26.COV2.S at low or high dose, single or two shots; about 5 received placebo; per-sample allocation not given. Each sample was drawn 63 days after the first injection (of vaccine or placebo). An adult of 18-55 years in Boston served as donor. Generated by immunoSEQ multiplex PCR, the TCRdb table keeps only in-frame clones and is missing some. The sample includes 440,000 or so clones, around 90% seen only once; the top ten take about 4.5%. CDR1 KGHSH and CDR2 LQKENI come from the germline V gene. The CDR3 spans 17 residues. The trim removed 4 bases at V and 3 bases at J, leaving 9 bases unmatched. To note about this clone: The antigen remains unidentified.

The study's findings and limits: Across vaccine and placebo recipients, the breadth of non-spike TCRs was similar.

Sequenced material: peripheral blood, taken in a trial of Ad26.COV2.S vaccine versus placebo. This sequence originates from a person aged 18-60 years who received the Ad26.COV2.S COVID-19 vaccine or a placebo. The rearrangement links TRBV18 to TRBJ2-1, with 10 positions matching TRBD1. This chain's CDR3 is CASSHTGTGAHYNEQFF. CDR3 in DNA: TGTGCCAGCTCACACACGGGGACAGGGGCCCACTACAATGAGCAGTTCTTC.